Shown below are 15 T cell receptor beta chains from a single sample sequenced in a study of Graves' ophthalmopathy and Graves' hyperthyroidism. The authors amplified TCR beta CDR3 regions from RNA transcripts. Second-round multiplex PCR came after a first-round RT-PCR that employed HTBI primers. MiXCR, run by TCRdb on the multiplex PCR reads, gives a single entry per CDR3 protein. The table records 400,000 to 450,000 distinct CDR3 sequences, around a fifth of them present only once. Sample: peripheral blood. These receptors all stem from a woman between 18 and 30 years old with stable Graves' hyperthyroidism.

V and J are TRBV6-5 and TRBJ1-2, with a possible D match to TRBD1 (5 bases). Trimming took 0 bases from V and 7 from J, leaving 12 bases between them. This CDR3 contains 14 residues. Germline-derived CDR1 and CDR2 are MNHEY and SVGAGI. The CDR3 loop reads CASSYSSTGVGYTF. In DNA, the CDR3 is TGTGCCAGCAGTTACTCGAGTACGGGGGTTGGCTACACCTTC.

The sample holds many counts of this clonotype. The chain employs TRBV6-2 or TRBV6-3 and TRBJ1-1, with 7 bases matching TRBD1. CDR3 length: 15 amino acids. Germline V lookup: CDR1 MNHEY, CDR2 SVGEGT. The ends lost 4 bases at V and 1 base at J; junction bases unmatched: 6. The CDR3 is CASSSHRGRNTEAFF. The CDR3 coding sequence is TGTGCCAGCAGTTCACACAGGGGCCGGAACACTGAAGCTTTCTTT.

At least ten counts were recorded for this clonotype. The genes are TRBV20-1 and TRBJ1-2, with D possibly TRBD1 on 6 matching bases. Germline assignment: CDR1 DFQATT and CDR2 SNEGSKA (reference sequence). Trimming shortened V by 6 bases and J by 1 base, and 15 bases separated the two germline ends. This CDR3 is built from 14 residues. The CDR3 bases are TGCAGTGCCCTAGGACAGACGGTTAACTATGGCTACACCTTC. This translates into CSALGQTVNYGYTF.

This clonotype was counted at least ten times. CDR3 DNA sequence: TGCAGCGTCCAAGGGACGGGGACCCAGCCCCAGCATTTT. Translation: CSVQGTGTQPQHF. V and J are TRBV29-1 and TRBJ1-5; D perhaps matches TRBD1 (5 bases). The CDR3 covers 13 residues. Germline CDR1 is SQVTM and CDR2 is ANQGSEA. V lost 6 bases and J 7 bases, leaving 16 bases between the germline ends.

This clonotype showed up many times. This chain connects TRBV28 to TRBJ1-6; possibly TRBD1 for D (6 bases). The germline V gene encodes CDR1 MDHEN and CDR2 SYDVKM. Deletions cut 3 bases from V and 10 bases from J, with 13 bases between. CDR3 length: 14 amino acids. The CDR3 nucleotides read TGTGCCAGCAGTTTTTTACAGGGCCCATCACCCCTCCACTTT. The encoded protein is CASSFLQGPSPLHF.

This clonotype occurred many times. The gene calls are TRBV5-1 and TRBJ2-7; TRBD1 matches at 8 bases. The CDR3 runs to 15 residues. The V gene end was trimmed by 2 bases and the J gene end by 5 bases; junction bases not matched to a gene: 9. The V gene's germline CDR1 is SGHRS and CDR2 YFSETQ. CDR3 protein: CASSFFKGQGDEQYF. The CDR3 coding sequence is TGCGCCAGCAGCTTCTTCAAAGGACAGGGCGACGAGCAGTACTTC. The complete variable domain, with remaining parts taken from reference TRBV5-1 and TRBJ2-7, reads KAGVTQTPRYLIKTRGQQVTLSCSPISGHRSVSWYQQTPGQGLQFLFEYFSETQRNKGNFPGRFSGRQFSNSRSEMNVSTLELGDSALYLCASSFFKGQGDEQYFGPGTRLTVT.

This clonotype was counted ten times or more. This sequence joins TRBV6-2 or TRBV6-3 and TRBJ1-2; no clear D. CDR1 is MNHEY, CDR2 SVGEGT, per germline. CDR3 length: 18 residues. Deletions cut 3 bases from V and 6 bases from J, with 26 bases between. The CDR3 DNA reads as TGTGCCAGCAGTTATAGGGCCTGGAACAGCCTTTTACTGGATGGCTACACCTTC. It translates to CASSYRAWNSLLLDGYTF.

This clonotype was counted many times. The chain carries TRBV4-3 and TRBJ2-7; 10 bases line up with TRBD1. CDR3 length: 15 residues. Germline V CDR1 and CDR2: LGHNA, YSLEER. The junction had 5 bases not matched to a gene; V was cut back by 0 bases and J by 6 bases. The CDR3 DNA reads as TGCGCCAGCAGCCAAGAGGGGACAGGGGTTGCCGAGCAGTACTTC. This sequence encodes CASSQEGTGVAEQYF.

The V and J genes are TRBV6-1 and TRBJ1-1; D gene uncertain. The CDR3 totals 13 residues. The germline CDR1 and CDR2 sequences are MNHNS and SASEGT. V shed 7 bases and J shed 5 bases, with 14 bases lying between them. CDR3 loop: CASTLLRGTEAFF. The CDR3 DNA sequence: TGTGCCAGCACCCTTTTAAGAGGGACTGAAGCTTTCTTT.

There are many counts of this clonotype. The chain is built from TRBV25-1 and TRBJ2-7; 8 nucleotides match TRBD2. The CDR3 sequence is 14 residues long. V dropped 1 base and J dropped 2; count of bases not matched to a gene: 1. Germline V gene sequence: CDR1 MGHDK, CDR2 SYGVNS. CDR3 region: CASSESAGAYEQYF. Here the CDR3 DNA reads TGTGCCAGCAGTGAATCAGCGGGAGCCTACGAGCAGTACTTC.

This clonotype was counted many times. The V call is TRBV5-5, the J call TRBJ1-5; D is unresolved. V was shortened by 4 bases and J by 6 bases, with 8 bases between the two germline ends. The germline gives CDR1 SGHKS, CDR2 YYEKEE (reference sequence). This CDR3 is built from 12 residues. CDR3 coding DNA: TGTGCCAGCAGCCGGCCGGGTCAGCCCCAGCATTTT. It encodes CASSRPGQPQHF. The whole variable domain, filled in from reference TRBV5-5 and TRBJ1-5, reads DAGVTQSPTHLIKTRGQQVTLRCSPISGHKSVSWYQQVLGQGPQFIFQYYEKEERGRGNFPDRFSARQFPNYSSELNVNALLLGDSALYLCASSRPGQPQHFGDGTRLSIL.

The sample holds many counts of this clonotype. This chain uses TRBV7-9 with TRBJ2-5; perhaps TRBD1 as D (6 bases). The CDR3 is 14 amino acids. V lost 4 bases, J lost 3 bases, and 12 bases lay in between. Germline V gene sequence: CDR1 SEHNR, CDR2 FQNEAQ (reference sequence). The CDR3 DNA follows: TGTGCCAGCAGCTCGGACAGTTCAGAAGAGACCCAGTACTTC. Its translation: CASSSDSSEETQYF.

This clonotype was seen at least ten times. The V call is TRBV12-3 or TRBV12-4, the J call TRBJ2-7, with TRBD2 matching over 16 bases. Losses at the gene ends were 5 bases for V and 12 bases for J; bases not matched to a gene: 10. The CDR3 is 15 amino acids. The CDR3 loop is CASSNLGLAGGPGYF. The DNA for the CDR3 is TGTGCCAGCAGTAACCTGGGACTAGCGGGAGGGCCGGGGTACTTC.

This clonotype was recorded many times. As DNA, the CDR3 is TGTGCCAGCAGCTCACTAGCGGGAGTTACCGGGGAGCTGTTTTTT. It translates to CASSSLAGVTGELFF. The rearrangement links TRBV7-2 to TRBJ2-2; the match to TRBD2 covers 11 bases. The CDR3 has 15 amino acids. Trimming removed 4 bases from V and 5 bases from J; junction bases left unmatched: 3. Per the germline V gene, CDR1 is SGHTA and CDR2 is FQGNSA.

V is TRBV10-1 and J is TRBJ2-5, with 8 bases lining up with TRBD1. Germline CDR1 reads WNHNN; CDR2 reads SYGVQD (reference sequence). J was trimmed by 6 bases and V by 2 bases; bases with no gene match: 2. This CDR3 is 13 amino acids long. The CDR3 nucleotides are TGCGCCAGCAGTGAGAACAGGGGGAAGACCCAGTACTTC. It encodes CASSENRGKTQYF.